One sample yielded the 32 T cell receptor beta chains listed below, sequenced in a study of blood T cell repertoires in COVID-19. The repertoire was sequenced with immunoSEQ multiplex PCR; TCRdb's copy has only in-frame clones and lacks some. The sample carries some 250,000 clones, approximately 91% recorded once. The sequenced sample was PBMCs or T cells enriched from blood (not recorded which). Source of these receptors: a middle-aged woman with acute COVID-19.

The CDR3 DNA is TGTGCCAGCAGCACATCAGGGGAGCGAGAGACCCAGTACTTC. This translates into CASSTSGERETQYF. V gene TRBV7-2 combines with J gene TRBJ2-5; D may be TRBD1 (6 bases). Trimming took off 5 bases at V and 4 bases at J, with 14 bases between the two ends. This CDR3 spans 14 amino acids. CDR1 SGHTA and CDR2 FQGNSA come from the germline V gene.

The chain is built from TRBV4-3 and TRBJ2-1; 10 nucleotides agree with TRBD2. The V gene's germline CDR1 is LGHNA and CDR2 YSLEER. This CDR3 contains 22 residues. V lost 4 bases to trimming and J lost 8 bases; unmatched junction nucleotides: 29. CDR3 DNA: TGCGCCAGCAGCCCCGGGGCAGGGGGAGCGGGAGGGTCGATGGGGGTCAGGTATGAGCAGTTCTTC. Protein sequence: CASSPGAGGAGGSMGVRYEQFF.

The gene calls are TRBV5-6 and TRBJ2-1; 9 nucleotides match TRBD1. J was trimmed by 4 bases and V by 4 bases; bases with no gene match: 6. The CDR3 covers 15 residues. The germline CDR1 and CDR2 sequences are SGHDT and YYEEEE. The CDR3 DNA reads TGTGCCAGCAGCGCCGGGACAGGGAGTTACAATGAGCAGTTCTTC. Encoded protein: CASSAGTGSYNEQFF.

The gene calls are TRBV6-5 and TRBJ1-5; D is unresolved. Trimming pared 5 bases from V and 5 bases from J, leaving 7 bases between. The CDR3 has 12 residues. CDR1 is MNHEY and CDR2 is SVGAGI in the germline V gene. The DNA for the CDR3 is TGTGCCAGCAGTAATATTCATCAGCCCCAGCATTTT. Residues: CASSNIHQPQHF.

Of note for this clone: The same CDR3 also results from other DNA sequences found in this sample. The chain carries TRBV9 and TRBJ1-6, with D perhaps matching TRBD1 (5 bases). This CDR3 has 14 residues. Germline CDR1 SGDLS, CDR2 YYNGEE. V gave up 7 bases and J gave up 0 bases, with 8 bases separating them. CDR3 amino acids: CASADSSYNSPLHF. For the CDR3, the DNA is TGTGCCAGCGCTGACAGCTCCTATAATTCACCCCTCCACTTT. Drawing the rest from reference TRBV9 and TRBJ1-6, the complete variable domain is DSGVTQTPKHLITATGQRVTLRCSPRSGDLSVYWYQQSLDQGLQFLIQYYNGEERAKGNILERFSAQQFPDLHSELNLSSLELGDSALYFCASADSSYNSPLHFGNGTRLTVT.

This chain connects TRBV28 to TRBJ1-5; maybe TRBD1 (5 bases). Trimming pared 2 bases from V and 3 bases from J, leaving 8 bases between. Germline V gives CDR1 MDHEN, CDR2 SYDVKM. CDR3 length: 14 amino acids. The CDR3 DNA sequence: TGTGCCAGCAGTTTAGCAGGGTTCAATCAGCCCCAGCATTTT. It specifies CASSLAGFNQPQHF.

This clone was detected only once. This rearrangement joins TRBV7-9 to TRBJ1-2, with 7 bases matching TRBD1. V trimming: 5 bases; J trimming: 5 bases; junction bases outside the gene matches: 5. CDR1 is SEHNR, CDR2 FQNEAQ, per germline (reference sequence). The CDR3 spans 13 residues. The CDR3 sequence: CASSRQGDYGYTF. DNA of the CDR3: TGTGCCAGCAGCAGACAGGGAGATTATGGCTACACCTTC.

The chain is built from TRBV12-3 or TRBV12-4 and TRBJ1-1, with unresolved D. The CDR3 is made up of 13 amino acids. Trimming took 6 bases from V and 4 from J, leaving 12 bases between them. In DNA form, the CDR3 reads TGTGCCAGCAGACCCACGAGTGGCACTGAAGCTTTCTTT. This sequence encodes CASRPTSGTEAFF.

In nucleotides, the CDR3 is TGCGCCAGCAGCCCTGGTAGGGGCAGCCAAGAGACCCAGTACTTC. Translated: CASSPGRGSQETQYF. The chain recombines TRBV5-1 with TRBJ2-5, with D perhaps TRBD1 (5 bases). The CDR3 sequence is 15 residues long. Looked up from germline, CDR1 is SGHRS and CDR2 is YFSETQ. Trimming took off 4 bases at V and 1 base at J, with 14 bases between the two ends.

This chain links TRBV24-1 with TRBJ2-3; D is uncertain. Germline CDR1 KGHDR, CDR2 SFDVKD. V gave up 4 bases and J gave up 5 bases, with 15 bases separating them. The CDR3 sequence is 15 residues long. The CDR3 loop reads CATSDRGSSRDTQYF. CDR3 DNA sequence: TGTGCCACCAGTGACCGCGGCTCAAGTAGAGATACGCAGTATTTT.

The chain couples TRBV4-1 to TRBJ2-7; tentatively, D is TRBD2 (6 bases). V dropped 1 base and J dropped 4 bases, with 11 bases sitting between them. The CDR3 extends over 14 amino acids. CDR1 and CDR2 from the germline V gene are MGHRA and YSYEKL. CDR3 amino acids: CASSQGPGVYEQYF. In nucleotides, the CDR3 is TGCGCCAGCAGCCAAGGTCCGGGAGTGTACGAGCAGTACTTC.

The rearrangement joins TRBV6-2 or TRBV6-3 to TRBJ1-1; D unresolved. The V gene lost 0 bases and the J gene lost 7 bases, with 3 bases spanning the gap. This CDR3 is built from 11 residues. CDR1 is MNHEY, CDR2 SVGEGT, per germline. The CDR3 bases are TGTGCCAGCAGTTACTCCCTTGAAGCTTTCTTT. Its translation: CASSYSLEAFF.

V usage is TRBV7-9 and J usage is TRBJ1-3; 7 bases match TRBD1. The ends lost 5 bases at V and 2 bases at J; junction bases unmatched: 6. Per the germline V gene, CDR1 is SEHNR and CDR2 is FQNEAQ (reference sequence). The CDR3 covers 15 residues. The CDR3 DNA sequence: TGTGCCAGCAGCATAAAGACAGGGACTGGAAACACCATATATTTT. Residues: CASSIKTGTGNTIYF.

The chain employs TRBV5-6 and TRBJ1-1; D uncertain. This CDR3 has 15 amino acids. Trimming removed 1 base at V and 0 bases at J, with 10 bases between. Germline V gene lookup returns CDR1 SGHDT and CDR2 YYEEEE. CDR3 protein: CASSLLGRMNTEAFF. The CDR3 coding sequence is TGTGCCAGCAGCTTGCTAGGGAGAATGAACACTGAAGCTTTCTTT.

The chain is built from TRBV5-6 and TRBJ2-3; D is unclear. The germline CDR1 and CDR2 sequences are SGHDT and YYEEEE. The CDR3 covers 17 residues. V lost 0 bases and J lost 6, with 20 bases in between. The CDR3 region is CASSLDTSRNARDTQYF. The CDR3 DNA follows: TGTGCCAGCAGCTTGGATACAAGCCGAAACGCCAGGGATACGCAGTATTTT.

This clone was recorded only once. This chain links TRBV4-3 with TRBJ2-6; D unclear. The CDR3 runs to 14 residues. Germline CDR1 is LGHNA and CDR2 is YSLEER. Trimming removed 5 bases from V and 1 base from J, with 6 bases in between. CDR3 DNA sequence: TGCGCCAGCAGCTCCGGGTCTGGGGCCAACGTCCTGACTTTC. As protein: CASSSGSGANVLTF.

The chain is built from TRBV13 and TRBJ1-5; 9 bases are shared with TRBD1. The CDR3 has 19 residues. V trimming: 3 bases; J trimming: 2 bases; junction bases outside the gene matches: 14. CDR1 and CDR2 (germline): PRHDT, FYEKMQ (reference sequence). The DNA for the CDR3 is TGTGCCAGCAGCTTGGACCGGGACAGGGACCCCCCAGGCAATCAGCCCCAGCATTTT. As protein: CASSLDRDRDPPGNQPQHF.

The chain employs TRBV19 and TRBJ2-2, with TRBD1 matching over 10 bases. From germline, CDR1 is LNHDA and CDR2 SQIVND (reference sequence). V shed 6 bases and J 6 bases; nucleotides not matched to a gene: 4. The CDR3 loop spans 14 amino acids. The CDR3: CASRDRGSAGELFF. CDR3 DNA sequence: TGTGCCAGTAGGGACAGGGGGTCCGCCGGGGAGCTGTTTTTT.

This chain links TRBV11-2 with TRBJ1-1, with 7 bases matching TRBD1. CDR1 and CDR2 (germline): SGHAT, FQNNGV. CDR3 length equals 15 residues. V lost 2 bases, J lost 1 base, and 4 bases stayed unmatched. CDR3 residues: CASSLRGHWNTEAFF. In nucleotides, the CDR3 is TGTGCCAGCAGCTTAAGGGGGCACTGGAACACTGAAGCTTTCTTT.

The chain carries TRBV6-1 and TRBJ2-1, with D tentatively TRBD2 (6 bases). V was clipped by 0 bases and J by 7 bases, with 13 bases between them. Germline lookup yields CDR1 MNHNS and CDR2 SASEGT. This CDR3 region has 15 residues. The CDR3 reads CASSEASGGNNEQFF. In nucleotides, the CDR3 is TGTGCCAGCAGTGAAGCTAGCGGAGGGAATAATGAGCAGTTCTTC.

CDR3: CASSYSFGGGSYEQYF. In DNA, the CDR3 is TGTGCCAGCAGTTACTCGTTCGGCGGGGGGTCCTACGAGCAGTACTTC. This chain joins TRBV6-5 and TRBJ2-7; TRBD2 aligns across 8 bases. J lost 1 base, V lost 0 bases, and 5 bases had no gene match. Looked up from germline, CDR1 is MNHEY and CDR2 is SVGAGI. This CDR3 contains 16 residues.

The CDR3 DNA sequence: TGTGCCAGCAGCCAGGGGACAGGAAACACCATATATTTT. This codes for CASSQGTGNTIYF. The chain links TRBV5-6 to TRBJ1-3, with D maybe TRBD1 (6 bases). CDR3 length: 13 amino acids. The germline V gene encodes CDR1 SGHDT and CDR2 YYEEEE. Trimming stripped 4 bases from V and 4 bases from J, with 9 bases between.

The chain joins TRBV5-1 to TRBJ1-1, with D hard to call. The length of the CDR3 is 13 residues. Trimming left V 5 bases short and J 4 bases short, with 12 bases between. Looked up from germline, CDR1 is SGHRS and CDR2 is YFSETQ. CDR3 residues: CASSFYGGTEAFF. The CDR3 DNA reads as TGCGCCAGCAGTTTCTATGGAGGCACTGAAGCTTTCTTT.

The rearrangement uses TRBV29-1 and TRBJ2-3, with TRBD2 matching over 11 bases. Germline CDR1 is SQVTM and CDR2 is ANQGSEA. This CDR3 is built from 14 residues. V was pared by 2 bases and J by 4 bases, with 2 bases of the junction left unmatched. In DNA form, the CDR3 reads TGCAGCGTTGAAACTAGCGGGAGATCAGATACGCAGTATTTT. Translated, it gives CSVETSGRSDTQYF.

DNA of the CDR3: TGTGCCAGCAGCCAAGCTAGCGGTTGGAGGGGGAATGAGCAGTTCTTC. Translation gives CASSQASGWRGNEQFF. The gene calls are TRBV14 and TRBJ2-1; TRBD2 is a possible D gene (7 bases). The CDR3 is made up of 16 amino acids. Trimming left V 1 base short and J 7 bases short, with 17 bases between. Germline V CDR1 and CDR2: SGHDN, FVKESK.

V is TRBV28 and J is TRBJ2-2; D possibly corresponds to TRBD1 (6 bases). Germline V CDR1 and CDR2: MDHEN, SYDVKM. The CDR3 totals 17 residues. Between the trimmed V and J ends, which lost 5 bases and 6 bases, there was a span of 22 bases. The CDR3 nucleotides read TGTGCCAGCAGTGCCCGGGACATAGTCCCGAGGTCCGGGGAGCTGTTTTTT. This translates into CASSARDIVPRSGELFF.

This chain connects TRBV9 to TRBJ2-3; D perhaps matches TRBD2 (7 bases). Germline values: CDR1 SGDLS, CDR2 YYNGEE. CDR3 length: 17 residues. Deletions cut 4 bases from V and 4 bases from J, with 22 bases between. Here the CDR3 reads CASSLTPGGLLSDTQYF. CDR3 nucleotides: TGTGCCAGCAGCCTAACCCCGGGGGGCCTTTTGTCAGATACGCAGTATTTT.

This clone occurred once. The chain is built from TRBV7-9 and TRBJ1-1; D is uncertain. Germline lookup yields CDR1 SEHNR and CDR2 FQNEAQ (reference sequence). This CDR3 spans 14 amino acids. Trimming cost V 1 base and J 1 base, with 7 bases left between them. CDR3 in DNA: TGTGCCAGCAGCTTAGTGCGGGAGAACACTGAAGCTTTCTTT. This encodes CASSLVRENTEAFF.

V and J are TRBV7-9 and TRBJ1-6; 9 bases match TRBD1. The germline V gene has CDR1 SEHNR and CDR2 FQNEAQ (reference sequence). V dropped 5 bases and J dropped 9; count of bases not matched to a gene: 5. The CDR3 consists of 14 residues. CDR3 sequence: CASSMGQGSSPLHF. For the CDR3, the DNA is TGTGCCAGCAGCATGGGACAGGGAAGTTCACCCCTCCACTTT.

The chain is built from TRBV28 and TRBJ1-2, with TRBD1 matching 11 bases. The germline V gene encodes CDR1 MDHEN and CDR2 SYDVKM. CDR3 length: 15 amino acids. V lost 5 bases, J lost 4 bases, and 6 bases stayed unmatched. The CDR3 loop is CASSRGGTGGYGYTF. DNA for the CDR3: TGTGCCAGCAGTAGAGGGGGGACAGGGGGCTATGGCTACACCTTC.

The rearrangement joins TRBV19 to TRBJ1-1; a possible D gene is TRBD1 (6 bases). This CDR3 spans 14 amino acids. From germline, CDR1 is LNHDA and CDR2 SQIVND (reference sequence). The V end lost 3 bases, the J end lost 5 bases, and 13 bases lay between the germline ends. The DNA of the CDR3 is TGTGCCAGTAGTATGACGGGGGGGCGAACTGAAGCTTTCTTT. Protein product: CASSMTGGRTEAFF. The variable domain in full, with the rest retrieved from reference TRBV19 and TRBJ1-1, is DGGITQSPKYLFRKEGQNVTLSCEQNLNHDAMYWYRQDPGQGLRLIYYSQIVNDFQKGDIAEGYSVSREKKESFPLTVTSAQKNPTAFYLCASSMTGGRTEAFFGQGTRLTVV.

The chain is built from TRBV18 and TRBJ1-3; a possible D gene is TRBD1 (6 bases). The CDR3 has 18 amino acids. The V end was cut by 2 bases, the J end by 0 bases, with 17 bases between. Germline CDR1 and CDR2: KGHSH and LQKENI. The CDR3 region has the DNA TGTGCCAGCTCACCATTAATATCGACAGGCGGCTCTGGAAACACCATATATTTT. Residues: CASSPLISTGGSGNTIYF.